Below are 17 T cell receptor beta chains sequenced from a single sample in a study of blood T cell repertoires in COVID-19. The repertoire was sequenced with immunoSEQ multiplex PCR; TCRdb's copy has only in-frame clones and lacks some. This table holds hundreds of thousands of clones, 82% found once. Material: peripheral blood. The origin of the receptors is a woman aged 55-70 years with active or convalescent COVID-19.

In DNA form, the CDR3 reads TGTGCCAGCAGCTTAGGGCGGGGGGGCCCCGATACGCAGTATTTT. Encoded protein: CASSLGRGGPDTQYF. The chain employs TRBV11-2 and TRBJ2-3, with TRBD2 matching over 9 bases. Germline V lookup: CDR1 SGHAT, CDR2 FQNNGV. J was trimmed by 6 bases and V by 1 base; bases with no gene match: 5. The CDR3 sequence is 15 residues long.

This clone occurred a few times. The rearrangement uses TRBV2 and TRBJ1-2, with D tentatively TRBD1 (6 bases). Trimming took off 4 bases at V and 8 bases at J, with 14 bases between the two ends. The CDR3 runs 13 residues. CDR1 is SNHLY and CDR2 is FYNNEI in the germline V gene. The CDR3 region is CASSGDTALGYTF. CDR3 sequence (DNA): TGTGCCAGCAGTGGGGACACGGCTCTAGGCTACACCTTC.

This chain uses TRBV29-1 with TRBJ2-1, with 13 bases aligning to TRBD2. Germline V lookup: CDR1 SQVTM, CDR2 ANQGSEA. The CDR3 length is 16 residues. V was clipped by 1 base and J by 7 bases; unmatched bases: 7. The CDR3 reads CSVEARPGLAGNEQFF. In DNA form, the CDR3 reads TGCAGCGTTGAAGCGCGGCCGGGACTAGCGGGGAATGAGCAGTTCTTC.

The V call is TRBV9, the J call TRBJ2-6, with 8 bases that match TRBD1. Germline CDR1 SGDLS, CDR2 YYNGEE. CDR3 length equals 17 residues. J gave up 0 bases and V 0 bases, and 2 bases lay outside the gene matches. The CDR3 DNA is TGTGCCAGCAGCGTAGGGGGACAGGTCTCTGGGGCCAACGTCCTGACTTTC. Protein product: CASSVGGQVSGANVLTF.

In regard to this clone: This may stem from a read error, because a much larger clone lies one nucleotide away. The chain carries TRBV4-1 and TRBJ1-1, with a weak D call TRBD1 (6 bases). Looked up from germline, CDR1 is MGHRA and CDR2 is YSYEKL. The CDR3 is 13 amino acids. V was cut by 7 bases and J by 1 base, with 10 bases left in between. The CDR3 coding sequence is TGCGCCAGCAACGGACAGAGGAACACTGAAGCTTTCTTT. Its translation is CASNGQRNTEAFF.

This clone was detected a few times. This sequence joins TRBV7-2 and TRBJ2-7; 7 nucleotides agree with TRBD1. Germline V lookup: CDR1 SGHTA, CDR2 FQGNSA. This CDR3 has 14 amino acids. Unmatched junction bases numbered 8, after V lost 7 bases and J lost 2 bases. The CDR3 region has the DNA TGTGCCAGCACCCGAAGACAGGGACCCTACGAGCAGTACTTC. Amino acids: CASTRRQGPYEQYF. Based on the CDR3 plus reference TRBV7-2 and TRBJ2-7, the full variable domain is GAGVSQSPSNKVTEKGKDVELRCDPISGHTALYWYRQSLGQGLEFLIYFQGNSAPDKSGLPSDRFSAERTGGSVSTLTIQRTQQEDSAVYLCASTRRQGPYEQYFGPGTRLTVT.

The chain couples TRBV5-4 to TRBJ1-1; TRBD1 matches 7 bases. From germline, CDR1 is SGHNT and CDR2 YYREEE (reference sequence). This CDR3 comprises 15 residues. V shed 2 bases, J shed 0 bases, and the junction held 4 bases outside the gene matches. The CDR3 is CASSLRTGVNTEAFF. The CDR3 DNA follows: TGTGCCAGCAGCTTACGGACAGGTGTGAACACTGAAGCTTTCTTT.

Only a few counts were recorded for this clone. This sequence joins TRBV7-8 and TRBJ1-5, with D hard to call. Per the germline V gene, CDR1 is SGHVS and CDR2 is FQNEAQ. The length of the CDR3 is 14 residues. V was pared by 3 bases and J by 3 bases, with 9 bases between. CDR3 sequence (DNA): TGTGCCAGCAGCTTGGACTCACCCAATCAGCCCCAGCATTTT. This translates into CASSLDSPNQPQHF.

The rearrangement uses TRBV6-5 and TRBJ1-1; TRBD1 is a possible D gene (5 bases). Germline V gives CDR1 MNHEY, CDR2 SVGAGI. The CDR3 is made up of 13 amino acids. Deletions cut 5 bases from V and 12 bases from J, with 19 bases between. In nucleotides, the CDR3 is TGTGCCAGCAGTCGGCCTTGGGGGGACCCCACTTTCTTT. It is translated as CASSRPWGDPTFF.

V usage is TRBV7-6 and J usage is TRBJ1-2; TRBD1 matches 7 bases. CDR3 length: 16 residues. Unmatched junction bases numbered 10, after V lost 6 bases and J lost 0 bases. CDR1 and CDR2 from the germline V gene are SGHVS and FNYEAQ. DNA for the CDR3: TGTGCCAGCAGTTCGACCACACAGGGGACTAACTATGGCTACACCTTC. This codes for CASSSTTQGTNYGYTF.

Turning to this clone: A read error is possible here, since a much larger clone lies one base away. This chain joins TRBV10-2 and TRBJ1-3; a weak D match, TRBD1 (6 bases). V gave up 6 bases and J gave up 0 bases, with 6 bases separating them. The CDR3 runs 13 residues. The germline CDR1 and CDR2 sequences are WSHSY and SAAADI. In nucleotides, the CDR3 is TGCGCCAGCAGGGACAGCTCTGGAAACACCATATATTTT. Protein product: CASRDSSGNTIYF.

This sequence joins TRBV6-5 and TRBJ2-1, with 12 positions matching TRBD2. Germline loops: CDR1 MNHEY, CDR2 SVGAGI. The CDR3 length is 15 residues. Germline trimming cut 5 bases from V and 7 bases from J; bases unmatched to any gene: 6. The CDR3 nucleotides are TGTGCCAGCAGTCGACTAGCGGGGGCCAGGAATGAGCAGTTCTTC. It codes for CASSRLAGARNEQFF.

This chain's CDR3 is CASSIGGGRDEQFF. Written as DNA, the CDR3 is TGTGCCAGTAGTATTGGAGGGGGCAGGGATGAGCAGTTCTTC. V and J are TRBV19 and TRBJ2-1, with a possible D match to TRBD1 (7 bases). Trimming took 3 bases from V and 8 from J, leaving 14 bases between them. Germline values: CDR1 LNHDA, CDR2 SQIVND (reference sequence). This CDR3 region has 14 residues.

The genes are TRBV7-9 and TRBJ2-5; TRBD1 aligns across 12 bases. The trim removed 5 bases at V and 5 bases at J, leaving 6 bases unmatched. There are 15 residues in the CDR3. Germline V lookup: CDR1 SEHNR, CDR2 FQNEAQ (reference sequence). The CDR3 is CASSPGTGGMETQYF. The CDR3 DNA follows: TGTGCCAGCAGCCCAGGGACAGGGGGCATGGAGACCCAGTACTTC.

The chain links TRBV19 to TRBJ1-2, with 8 bases identical to TRBD1. The CDR3 contains 14 residues. Germline V gene data show CDR1 as LNHDA and CDR2 as SQIVND (reference sequence). The V segment lost 7 bases and the J segment 4 bases; nucleotides outside the gene matches: 8. The CDR3 loop reads CASTLTGEFYGYTF. CDR3 DNA: TGTGCCAGTACCCTGACAGGGGAATTCTATGGCTACACCTTC.

The CDR3 region is CARSGTGGGYGYTF. The DNA of the CDR3 is TGTGCCAGATCGGGGACAGGGGGTGGCTATGGCTACACCTTC. V usage is TRBV2 and J usage is TRBJ1-2; 11 bases match TRBD1. V lost 9 bases, J lost 4 bases, and 7 bases stayed unmatched. The V gene's germline CDR1 is SNHLY and CDR2 FYNNEI. The CDR3 length is 14 residues.

The J gene is TRBJ2-3, the V gene TRBV4-1; 7 bases fit TRBD2. The CDR3 runs 20 residues. V shed 4 bases, J shed 0 bases, and the junction held 19 bases outside the gene matches. Germline V gene data show CDR1 as MGHRA and CDR2 as YSYEKL. CDR3 protein: CASSPWWASGTSSSTDTQYF. Here the CDR3 DNA reads TGCGCCAGCAGCCCTTGGTGGGCTAGCGGCACCTCCTCTAGCACAGATACGCAGTATTTT.